Below are 4 T cell receptor beta chains sequenced from a single sample in a study of molecular identifiers for immune sequencing clone quantification. Via MiXCR, TCRdb re-called the PCR reads, giving one row per CDR3 protein. Among about half a million distinct CDR3 sequences listed, roughly 23% were seen once. Input material: naive CD8+ T cells from blood, with Jurkat cell RNA spiked in. Documented subset: FACS-sorted CD8+CD4-CCR7+CD45RA+ naive T cells. The receptor set was obtained from a human donor in good health. Some libraries in this study had Jurkat cell RNA spiked in.

Concerning this clonotype: A read error may be the cause here, since a much bigger clone is one base away. The rearrangement joins TRBV5-1 to TRBJ2-2, with no clear D. The CDR3 has 16 amino acids. Looked up from germline, CDR1 is SGHRS and CDR2 is YFSETQ. In nucleotides, the CDR3 is TGCGTCAGCAGCTTGGAAGTCAGTTCGAACACCGGGGAGCTGTTTTTT. Protein product: CVSSLEVSSNTGELFF.

In regard to this clonotype: A clone one base away is much larger, so this may be a read error. This sequence joins TRBV27 and TRBJ2-6; TRBD1 is a possible D gene (5 bases). Per the germline V gene, CDR1 is MNHEY and CDR2 is SMNVEV (reference sequence). The CDR3 contains 16 residues. CDR3 region: CASSTMTVSGANALTF. Written as DNA, the CDR3 is TGTGCCAGCAGTACGATGACAGTCTCTGGGGCCAACGCCCTGACTTTC.

This clonotype has at least ten counts. The V and J genes are TRBV29-1 and TRBJ1-1, with 10 bases matching TRBD1. V trimming: 6 bases; J trimming: 0 bases; junction bases outside the gene matches: 7. Germline loops: CDR1 SQVTM, CDR2 ANQGSEA. The CDR3 totals 15 residues. CDR3 protein: CSVTGGDFLNTEAFF. CDR3 DNA: TGCAGCGTGACAGGGGGCGATTTTTTGAACACTGAAGCTTTCTTT.

This clonotype was observed at least ten times. V and J are TRBV27 and TRBJ2-3; 9 bases line up with TRBD2. Germline trimming cut 8 bases from V and 6 bases from J; bases unmatched to any gene: 12. Germline V gene lookup returns CDR1 MNHEY and CDR2 SMNVEV (reference sequence). The CDR3 sequence is 15 residues long. The CDR3 is CASLSGTSPGDTQYF. Written as DNA, the CDR3 is TGTGCCAGCCTCTCCGGGACTAGCCCTGGTGATACGCAGTATTTT.